This section outlines one T cell receptor (beta chain) sequence together with its context. The ends lost 4 bases at V and 1 base at J; junction bases unmatched: 8. CDR1 is SGHNT and CDR2 is YYREEE in the germline V gene (reference sequence). The length of the CDR3 is 15 residues. This sample is part of a study of T cell changes during pregnancy in multiple sclerosis. Sequencing used immunoSEQ multiplex PCR; TCRdb keeps in-frame clones, though not all of them. Here the sample spans 60,000 or so clones, roughly 91% being singletons. The rearrangement uses TRBV5-4 and TRBJ2-7, with 7 positions matching TRBD1. This TCR derives from a female donor with multiple sclerosis, enrolled in a pregnancy study. Here the sequenced sample was peripheral blood, taken before pregnancy. The CDR3 nucleotides are TGTGCCAGCAGCCAAGAAGGGACAGTTTCCTACGAGCAGTACTTC. This translates into CASSQEGTVSYEQYF. Full variable domain (rest looked up from reference TRBV5-4 and TRBJ2-7): ETGVTQSPTHLIKTRGQQVTLRCSSQSGHNTVSWYQQALGQGPQFIFQYYREEENGRGNFPPRFSGLQFPNYSSELNVNALELDDSALYLCASSQEGTVSYEQYFGPGTRLTVT.